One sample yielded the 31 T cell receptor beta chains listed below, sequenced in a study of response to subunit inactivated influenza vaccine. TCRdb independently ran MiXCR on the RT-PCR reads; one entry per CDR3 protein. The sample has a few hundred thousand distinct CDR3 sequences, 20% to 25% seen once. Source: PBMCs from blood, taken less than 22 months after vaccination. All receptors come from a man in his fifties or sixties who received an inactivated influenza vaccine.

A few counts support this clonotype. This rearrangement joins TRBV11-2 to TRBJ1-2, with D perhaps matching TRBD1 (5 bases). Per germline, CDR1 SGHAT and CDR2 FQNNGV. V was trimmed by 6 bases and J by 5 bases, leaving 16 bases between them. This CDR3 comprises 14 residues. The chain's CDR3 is CASRPTEVWYGYTF. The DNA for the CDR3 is TGTGCCAGCAGGCCGACAGAAGTATGGTATGGCTACACCTTC.

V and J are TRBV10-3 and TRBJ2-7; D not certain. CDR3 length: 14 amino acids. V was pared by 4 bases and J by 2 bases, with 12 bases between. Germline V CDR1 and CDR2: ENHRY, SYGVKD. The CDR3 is CAISASSGTYEQYF. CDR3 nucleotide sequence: TGTGCCATCAGTGCCTCCTCCGGCACCTACGAGCAGTACTTC.

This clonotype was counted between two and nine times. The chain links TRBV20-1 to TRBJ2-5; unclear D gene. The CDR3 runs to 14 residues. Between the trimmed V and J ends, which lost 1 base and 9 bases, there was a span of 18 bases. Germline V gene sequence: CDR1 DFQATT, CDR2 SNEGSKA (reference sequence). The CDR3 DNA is TGCAGTGCTAGAGTCGGACCCCGTAGGGCCGCCCAGTACTTC. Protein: CSARVGPRRAAQYF.

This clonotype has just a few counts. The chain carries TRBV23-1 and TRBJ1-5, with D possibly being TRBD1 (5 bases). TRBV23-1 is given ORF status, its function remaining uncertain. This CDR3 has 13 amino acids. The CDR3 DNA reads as TGCGCTAAGCAGGGCCGGGTCAATCAGCCCCAGCATTTT. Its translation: CAKQGRVNQPQHF.

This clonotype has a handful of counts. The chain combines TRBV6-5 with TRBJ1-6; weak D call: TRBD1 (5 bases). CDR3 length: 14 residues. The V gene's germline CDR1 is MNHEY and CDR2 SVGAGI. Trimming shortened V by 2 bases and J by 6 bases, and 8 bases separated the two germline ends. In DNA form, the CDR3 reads TGTGCCAGCAGTTACGGGGGGAGTAATTCACCCCTCCACTTT. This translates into CASSYGGSNSPLHF.

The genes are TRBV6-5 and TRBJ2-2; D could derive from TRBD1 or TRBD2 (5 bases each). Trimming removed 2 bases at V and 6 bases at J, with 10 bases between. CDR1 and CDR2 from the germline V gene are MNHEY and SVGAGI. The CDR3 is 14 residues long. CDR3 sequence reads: CASSYRGAAGELFF. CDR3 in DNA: TGTGCCAGCAGTTACCGAGGGGCTGCCGGGGAGCTGTTTTTT.

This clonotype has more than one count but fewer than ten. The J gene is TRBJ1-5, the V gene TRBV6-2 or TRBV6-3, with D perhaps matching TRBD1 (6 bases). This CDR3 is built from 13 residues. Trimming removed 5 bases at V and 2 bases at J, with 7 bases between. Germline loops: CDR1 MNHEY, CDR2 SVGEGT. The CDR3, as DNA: TGTGCCAGCAGTCGACAGGGCAATCAGCCCCAGCATTTT. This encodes CASSRQGNQPQHF.

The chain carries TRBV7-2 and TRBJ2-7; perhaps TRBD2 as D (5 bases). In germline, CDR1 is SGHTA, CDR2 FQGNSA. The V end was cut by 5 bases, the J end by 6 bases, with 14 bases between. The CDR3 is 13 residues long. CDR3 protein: CASSPVSSFEQYF. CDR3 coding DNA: TGTGCCAGCAGCCCCGTTTCTAGCTTCGAGCAGTACTTC. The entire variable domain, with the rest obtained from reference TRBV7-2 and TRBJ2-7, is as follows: GAGVSQSPSNKVTEKGKDVELRCDPISGHTALYWYRQSLGQGLEFLIYFQGNSAPDKSGLPSDRFSAERTGGSVSTLTIQRTQQEDSAVYLCASSPVSSFEQYFGPGTRLTVT.

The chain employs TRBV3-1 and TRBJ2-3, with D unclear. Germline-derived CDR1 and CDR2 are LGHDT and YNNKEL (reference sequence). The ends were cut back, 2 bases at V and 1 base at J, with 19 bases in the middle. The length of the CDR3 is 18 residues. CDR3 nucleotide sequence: TGTGCCAGCAGCCAATCCCTCTCCTGGCGGTCGGGCACAGATACGCAGTATTTT. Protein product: CASSQSLSWRSGTDTQYF.

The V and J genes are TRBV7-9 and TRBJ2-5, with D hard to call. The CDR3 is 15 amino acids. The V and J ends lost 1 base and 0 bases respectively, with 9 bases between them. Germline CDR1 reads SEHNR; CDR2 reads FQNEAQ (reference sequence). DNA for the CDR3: TGTGCCAGCAGCTTAGAAGTGGAGTACCAAGAGACCCAGTACTTC. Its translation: CASSLEVEYQETQYF.

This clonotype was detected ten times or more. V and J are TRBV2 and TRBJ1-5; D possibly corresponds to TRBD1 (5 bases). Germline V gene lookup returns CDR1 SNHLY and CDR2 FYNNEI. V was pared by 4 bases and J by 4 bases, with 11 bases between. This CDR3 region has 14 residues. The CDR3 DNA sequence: TGTGCCAGCAGTGGCGGAGGGGCGAATCAGCCCCAGCATTTT. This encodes CASSGGGANQPQHF.

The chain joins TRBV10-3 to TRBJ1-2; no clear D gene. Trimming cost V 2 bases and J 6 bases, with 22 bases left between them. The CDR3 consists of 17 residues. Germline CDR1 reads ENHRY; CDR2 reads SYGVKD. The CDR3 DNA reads TGTGCCATCAGTGAGCCCGGCCTGGAAGGCCTTTTGGATGGCTACACCTTC. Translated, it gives CAISEPGLEGLLDGYTF.

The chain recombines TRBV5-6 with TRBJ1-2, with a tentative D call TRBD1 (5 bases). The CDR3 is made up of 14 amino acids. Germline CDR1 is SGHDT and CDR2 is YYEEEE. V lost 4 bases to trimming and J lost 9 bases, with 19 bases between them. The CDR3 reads CASSEQGTEYRYTF. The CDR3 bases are TGTGCCAGCAGCGAGCAAGGGACGGAATATCGCTACACCTTC. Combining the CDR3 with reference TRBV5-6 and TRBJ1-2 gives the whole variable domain DAGVTQSPTHLIKTRGQQVTLRCSPKSGHDTVSWYQQALGQGPQFIFQYYEEEERQRGNFPDRFSGHQFPNYSSELNVNALLLGDSALYLCASSEQGTEYRYTFGSGTRLTVV.

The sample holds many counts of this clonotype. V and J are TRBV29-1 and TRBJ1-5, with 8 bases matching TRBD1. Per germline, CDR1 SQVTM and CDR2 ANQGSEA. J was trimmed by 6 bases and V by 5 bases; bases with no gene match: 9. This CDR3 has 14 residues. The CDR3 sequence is CSVTTGGSGQPQHF. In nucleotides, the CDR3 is TGCAGCGTTACTACAGGGGGGTCAGGTCAGCCCCAGCATTTT.

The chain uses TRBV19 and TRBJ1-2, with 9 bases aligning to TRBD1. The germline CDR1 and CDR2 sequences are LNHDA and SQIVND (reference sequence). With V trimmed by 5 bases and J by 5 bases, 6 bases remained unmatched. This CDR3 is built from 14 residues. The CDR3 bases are TGTGCCAGTAGTCCGTCGGACAGGGGTTATGGCTACACCTTC. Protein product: CASSPSDRGYGYTF.

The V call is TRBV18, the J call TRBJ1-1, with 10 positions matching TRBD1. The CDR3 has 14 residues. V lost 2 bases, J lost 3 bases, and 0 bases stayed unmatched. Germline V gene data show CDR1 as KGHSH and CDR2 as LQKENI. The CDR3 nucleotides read TGTGCCAGCTCACCAGGGACAGGGGACACTGAAGCTTTCTTT. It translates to CASSPGTGDTEAFF.

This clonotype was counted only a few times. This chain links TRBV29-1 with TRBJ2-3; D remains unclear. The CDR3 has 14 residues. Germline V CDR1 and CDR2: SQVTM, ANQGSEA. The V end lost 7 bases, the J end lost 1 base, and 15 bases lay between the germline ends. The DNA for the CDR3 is TGCAGCGCCGAGTTCCCGGCAGGCACAGATACGCAGTATTTT. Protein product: CSAEFPAGTDTQYF.

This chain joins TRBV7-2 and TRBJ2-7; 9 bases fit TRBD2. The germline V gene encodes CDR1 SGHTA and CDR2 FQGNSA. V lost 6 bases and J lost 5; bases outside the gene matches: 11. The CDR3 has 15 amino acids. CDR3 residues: CASSPAGLANHEQYF. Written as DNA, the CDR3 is TGTGCCAGCAGTCCCGCCGGACTAGCGAACCACGAGCAGTACTTC.

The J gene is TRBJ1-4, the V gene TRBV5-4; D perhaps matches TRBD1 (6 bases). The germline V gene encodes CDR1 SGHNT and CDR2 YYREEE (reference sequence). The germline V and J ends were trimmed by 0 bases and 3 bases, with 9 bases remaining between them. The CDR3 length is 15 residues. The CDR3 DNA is TGTGCCAGCAGCTTGGCCGGACAGTCTAATGAAAAACTGTTTTTT. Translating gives CASSLAGQSNEKLFF.

The CDR3 loop is CASSVGTGGAYGYTF. The CDR3, as DNA: TGTGCCAGCAGCGTAGGGACAGGGGGCGCCTATGGCTACACCTTC. The rearrangement links TRBV9 to TRBJ1-2, with 11 bases that match TRBD1. V lost 0 bases and J lost 4; bases outside the gene matches: 2. CDR1 is SGDLS and CDR2 is YYNGEE in the germline V gene. The CDR3 is made up of 15 amino acids.

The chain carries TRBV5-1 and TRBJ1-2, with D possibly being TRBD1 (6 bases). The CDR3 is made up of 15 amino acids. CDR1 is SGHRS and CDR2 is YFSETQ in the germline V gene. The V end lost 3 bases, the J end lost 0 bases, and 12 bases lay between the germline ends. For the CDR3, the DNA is TGCGCCAGCAGCTGGGGGGGGGCGGCTAACTATGGCTACACCTTC. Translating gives CASSWGGAANYGYTF.

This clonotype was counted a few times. CDR3 DNA: TGCGCCAGCAGCTTAGCCGGGACGGAGTATGGAAACACCATATATTTT. This translates into CASSLAGTEYGNTIYF. V is TRBV5-1 and J is TRBJ1-3, with D perhaps matching TRBD1 (5 bases). Germline CDR1 is SGHRS and CDR2 is YFSETQ. Trimming stripped 2 bases from V and 3 bases from J, with 15 bases between. This CDR3 contains 16 residues.

The CDR3 coding sequence is TGTGCCAGCAGTGCGACTAATCAGCCCCAGCATTTT. Amino acid sequence: CASSATNQPQHF. This chain links TRBV12-3 or TRBV12-4 with TRBJ1-5; D is uncertain. The CDR3 length is 12 residues. V lost 5 bases, J lost 4 bases, and 6 bases lay in between.

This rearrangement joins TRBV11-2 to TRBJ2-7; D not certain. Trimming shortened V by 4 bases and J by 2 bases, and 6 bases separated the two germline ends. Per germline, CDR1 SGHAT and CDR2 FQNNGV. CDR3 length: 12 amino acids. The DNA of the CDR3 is TGTGCCAGCAGCTATCTGCCCTACGAGCAGTACTTC. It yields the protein CASSYLPYEQYF.

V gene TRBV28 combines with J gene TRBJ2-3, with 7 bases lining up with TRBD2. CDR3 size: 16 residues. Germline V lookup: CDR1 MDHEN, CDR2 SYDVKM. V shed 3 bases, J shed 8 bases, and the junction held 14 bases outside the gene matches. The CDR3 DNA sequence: TGTGCCAGCAGTTTCCGGGACTACCAGAGGGGTACTACGCAGTATTTT. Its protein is CASSFRDYQRGTTQYF.

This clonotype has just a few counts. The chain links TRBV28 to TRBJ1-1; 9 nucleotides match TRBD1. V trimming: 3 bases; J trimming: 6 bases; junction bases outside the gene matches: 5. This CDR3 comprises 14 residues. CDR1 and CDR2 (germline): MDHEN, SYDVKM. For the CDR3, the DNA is TGTGCCAGCAGTTTGTGGGGACAGGGACCTGAAGCTTTCTTT. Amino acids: CASSLWGQGPEAFF.

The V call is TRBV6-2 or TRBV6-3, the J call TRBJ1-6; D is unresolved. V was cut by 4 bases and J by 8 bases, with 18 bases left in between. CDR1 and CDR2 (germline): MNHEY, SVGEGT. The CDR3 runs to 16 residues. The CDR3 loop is CASSSEVYHLHSPLHF. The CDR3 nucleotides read TGTGCCAGCAGTTCGGAGGTCTATCACCTTCATTCACCCCTCCACTTT.

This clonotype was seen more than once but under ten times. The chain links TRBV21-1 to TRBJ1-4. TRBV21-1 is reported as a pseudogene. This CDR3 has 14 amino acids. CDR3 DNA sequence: TGTGCCAGCAGCATCGGGGGGCCGGATGAAAAACTGTTTTTT. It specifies CASSIGGPDEKLFF.

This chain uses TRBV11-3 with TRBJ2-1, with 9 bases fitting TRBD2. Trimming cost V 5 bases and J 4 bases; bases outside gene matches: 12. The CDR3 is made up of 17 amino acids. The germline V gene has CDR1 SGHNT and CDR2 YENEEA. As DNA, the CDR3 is TGTGCCAGCAGCCCACCCACATCAGCGGGGGGATACAATGAGCAGTTCTTC. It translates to CASSPPTSAGGYNEQFF.

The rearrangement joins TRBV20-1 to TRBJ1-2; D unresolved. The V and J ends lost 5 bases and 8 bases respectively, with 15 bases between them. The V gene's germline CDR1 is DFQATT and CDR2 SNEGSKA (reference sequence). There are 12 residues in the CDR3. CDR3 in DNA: TGCAGTGCTGGAAGTACGGCTTTAGGCTACACCTTC. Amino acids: CSAGSTALGYTF.

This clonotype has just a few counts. The CDR3 here is CASSAPSGSAYNEQFF. CDR3 DNA: TGTGCCAGCAGCGCACCTAGCGGGTCCGCCTACAATGAGCAGTTCTTC. J is TRBJ2-1 and V is TRBV9; TRBD2 aligns across 8 bases. After removal of 3 bases from V and 2 bases from J, the junction contained 7 bases not matched to a gene. The germline CDR1 and CDR2 sequences are SGDLS and YYNGEE. The CDR3 spans 16 residues. Drawing the rest from reference TRBV9 and TRBJ2-1, the complete variable domain is DSGVTQTPKHLITATGQRVTLRCSPRSGDLSVYWYQQSLDQGLQFLIQYYNGEERAKGNILERFSAQQFPDLHSELNLSSLELGDSALYFCASSAPSGSAYNEQFFGPGTRLTVL.